This TCR beta chain appears in the sequencing data of a study of T cell responses to AZD1222 COVID-19 vaccine. Germline V gene sequence: CDR1 MNHEY, CDR2 SVGAGI. J was trimmed by 6 bases and V by 0 bases; bases with no gene match: 2. The CDR3 extends over 14 amino acids. Libraries were prepared by immunoSEQ multiplex PCR; TCRdb keeps only in-frame clonotypes and omits some of them. The data show around 150,000 clones, about 91% seen once. Sequenced here: peripheral blood, sampled on day 0 of MenACWY control vaccination. The chain employs TRBV6-5 and TRBJ2-4, with 7 bases that match TRBD1. This TCR was recovered from an adult in good health. Written as DNA, the CDR3 is TGTGCCAGCAGTTACTCGGGACAGCGAAACATTCAGTACTTC. This gives the protein CASSYSGQRNIQYF.